The 29 T cell receptor beta chains in this list originate from one sample, sequenced in a study of tumor and adjacent non-tumor tissue in lung cancer. The template was RNA from unsorted bulk tissue. More than 3 cm separated this lung sample from the edge of the tumor. TCRbeta libraries were built with three rounds of nested PCR, modified from ARM-PCR. TCRdb independently ran MiXCR on the multiplex PCR reads; one entry per CDR3 protein. The profile shows 90,000 to 120,000 distinct CDR3 sequences, around three fifths of them singletons. The sequencing input was distant non-tumor lung tissue. These receptors were taken from a man aged 25-45 years with non-small cell lung cancer.

Notes on this clonotype: One end of the junction varies from germline; a read error may be responsible. V is TRBV5-5 and J is TRBJ2-1, with D possibly TRBD2 on 5 matching bases. The length of the CDR3 is 13 residues. In germline, CDR1 is SGHKS, CDR2 YYEKEE (reference sequence). The CDR3 spells CASSLEREREQHF. CDR3 DNA: TGTGCCAGCAGCTTGGAGAGGGAAAGGGAGCAGCACTTC.

Concerning this clonotype itself: Sequence at one end of the junction differs from germline and may be a read error. The rearrangement joins TRBV30 to TRBJ2-3, with a tentative D call TRBD2 (6 bases). Germline CDR1 GTSNPN, CDR2 SVGIG (reference sequence). The CDR3 spans 17 residues. The CDR3: CAWNWGEPISSTATQYF. The CDR3 DNA reads as TGTGCCTGGAACTGGGGGGAGCCTATCTCAAGTACAGCTACGCAGTATTTT.

As to this clonotype: Its ends do not fully match the called genes, so a read error is possible. The chain has TRBV11-2 and TRBJ2-7; 7 nucleotides line up with TRBD2. Germline V lookup: CDR1 SGHAT, CDR2 FQNNGV. The CDR3 contains 15 residues. The DNA of the CDR3 is TGTGCCAGCAGCTTAGTCGGTGGGAGGGCCTACGAACAGTACTTC. This translates into CASSLVGGRAYEQYF.

This clonotype showed up many times. The V gene is TRBV11-1, the J gene TRBJ2-5; perhaps D is TRBD1 or TRBD2 (5 bases each). Germline V gene data show CDR1 as SGHAT and CDR2 as FQDESV (reference sequence). The CDR3 loop spans 13 amino acids. V lost 6 bases, J lost 7 bases, and 15 bases lay in between. The CDR3 DNA is TGTGCCAGCAGTCCCGGCCCTGGGGGGACCCAGTACTTC. It codes for CASSPGPGGTQYF.

CDR3 bases: TGTACAAGCATCCACACACCTGGCAATGAGCAGTTCTTC. Protein product: CTSIHTPGNEQFF. This chain links TRBV11-3 with TRBJ2-1; D unclear. The germline V gene has CDR1 SGHNT and CDR2 YENEEA. The CDR3 loop spans 13 amino acids.

V gene TRBV2 combines with J gene TRBJ2-7; D may be TRBD1 (6 bases). The length of the CDR3 is 14 residues. The V end was cut by 6 bases, the J end by 0 bases, with 12 bases between. In germline, CDR1 is SNHLY, CDR2 FYNNEI. Here the CDR3 reads CASSGQLSSYEQYF. The CDR3 region has the DNA TGTGCCAGCAGCGGACAGCTTAGCTCCTACGAGCAGTACTTC.

The V gene is TRBV12-3 or TRBV12-4, the J gene TRBJ1-2; 12 positions match TRBD1. V trimming: 4 bases; J trimming: 5 bases; junction bases outside the gene matches: 5. CDR3 size: 15 residues. CDR3 coding DNA: TGTGCCAGCAGTTCCGGGACAGGGGGCGCATATGGCTACACCTTC. Protein: CASSSGTGGAYGYTF.

Regarding this clonotype: Compared with germline, one end of the junction differs, possibly owing to a read error. The chain carries TRBV6-5 and TRBJ2-5; 8 positions match TRBD1. CDR1 MNHEY and CDR2 SVGAGI come from the germline V gene. The CDR3 has 15 amino acids. As DNA, the CDR3 is TGTGCCAGCAGGGGGGCCGGGACAGGTGGAGAGATCCAGTACTTC. As protein: CASRGAGTGGEIQYF.

Details on this clonotype: It is likely a read error, because the conserved phenylalanine at the end of the CDR3 is missing. This chain uses TRBV20-1 with TRBJ2-1; the match to TRBD2 covers 7 bases. Germline V gene lookup returns CDR1 DFQATT and CDR2 SNEGSKA (reference sequence). This CDR3 has 12 amino acids. The CDR3 DNA follows: TGCTGCGTAGATAGCGGGTCCAGTGAGCAGTTCCTC. This codes for CCVDSGSSEQFL.

This clonotype has ten or more counts. V is TRBV5-6 and J is TRBJ2-3; D might be TRBD1 or TRBD2, each matching 5 bases. V gave up 4 bases and J gave up 0 bases, with 12 bases separating them. The length of the CDR3 is 15 residues. The V gene's germline CDR1 is SGHDT and CDR2 YYEEEE. The CDR3 is CASSPGTASTDTQYF. In DNA form, the CDR3 reads TGTGCCAGCAGCCCCGGGACGGCTAGCACAGATACGCAGTATTTT. Together with reference TRBV5-6 and TRBJ2-3, the CDR3 gives the full variable domain: DAGVTQSPTHLIKTRGQQVTLRCSPKSGHDTVSWYQQALGQGPQFIFQYYEEEERQRGNFPDRFSGHQFPNYSSELNVNALLLGDSALYLCASSPGTASTDTQYFGPGTRLTVL.

Worth noting for this clonotype: No conserved phenylalanine or tryptophan is present at the end of the CDR3, so a read error is the likely explanation. This rearrangement joins TRBV11-1 to TRBJ2-4, with D maybe TRBD1 (5 bases). The CDR3 is 16 amino acids. Germline CDR1 is SGHAT and CDR2 is FQDESV (reference sequence). The CDR3 nucleotides read TGTGCCAGCACCCACTCAGGCAGGGCGACCAGAAACACTCAGTACGTC. Amino acid sequence: CASTHSGRATRNTQYV.

The count of this clonotype is one. This chain joins TRBV4-1 and TRBJ2-7; unclear D gene. Germline V gene sequence: CDR1 MGHRA, CDR2 YSYEKL. V was clipped by 4 bases and J by 4 bases, with 17 bases between them. This CDR3 is built from 15 residues. The DNA for the CDR3 is TGCGCCAGCAGCCGAGACCCAGGAGCATCATACGAGCAGTACTTC. Amino acids: CASSRDPGASYEQYF.

There are a few counts of this clonotype. CDR3 sequence (DNA): TGTGCCAGCAGCCCCGGCTTTGCGGGAGAATTACACGAGCAGTACTTC. This codes for CASSPGFAGELHEQYF. The rearrangement joins TRBV7-3 to TRBJ2-7, with 7 bases identical to TRBD2. After removal of 5 bases from V and 5 bases from J, the junction contained 15 bases not matched to a gene. The germline V gene has CDR1 SGHTA and CDR2 FQGTGA. The CDR3 is made up of 16 amino acids.

This clonotype was picked up a small number of times. The germline gene is not matched at one end of the junction; a read error may be the cause. The chain is built from TRBV11-2 and TRBJ1-1, with 7 bases lining up with TRBD1. Germline V CDR1 and CDR2: SGHAT, FQNNGV. CDR3 size: 16 residues. DNA for the CDR3: TGCGCCAGCAGCTCTACCGGGACAGACTCATACACTGAAGCTTTCTTT. It codes for CASSSTGTDSYTEAFF.

This clonotype occurred once. A clone one base away is much larger, so this may be a read error. This chain links TRBV30 with TRBJ2-3; 8 nucleotides align to TRBD2. Per the germline V gene, CDR1 is GTSNPN and CDR2 is SVGIG (reference sequence). The CDR3 is made up of 14 amino acids. In nucleotides, the CDR3 is TGTGCCTGGAGTTCCCTAGCGGGTGTGGATAAGCAGTATTTT. Translated, it gives CAWSSLAGVDKQYF.

The sample holds many counts of this clonotype. The genes are TRBV20-1 and TRBJ1-5; D is unresolved. The germline CDR1 and CDR2 sequences are DFQATT and SNEGSKA (reference sequence). V was trimmed by 4 bases and J by 5 bases, leaving 9 bases between them. This CDR3 has 12 amino acids. CDR3 in DNA: TGCAGTGCTACCACGGCCGATCAGCCCCAGCATTTT. Encoded protein: CSATTADQPQHF.

This clonotype was seen repeatedly, ten times or more. The gene calls are TRBV6-5 and TRBJ1-4, with 7 bases that match TRBD1. Germline CDR1 and CDR2: MNHEY and SVGAGI. The CDR3 extends over 13 amino acids. Trimming took 2 bases from V and 10 from J; bases not matched to a gene: 4. CDR3 residues: CASSYTSGGKLFF. The CDR3 nucleotides are TGTGCCAGCAGTTACACCTCAGGGGGAAAACTGTTTTTT.

About this clonotype itself: One end of the junction varies from germline; a read error may be responsible. The chain carries TRBV20-1 and TRBJ2-7; TRBD1 is a possible D gene (6 bases). In germline, CDR1 is DFQATT, CDR2 SNEGSKA (reference sequence). There are 13 residues in the CDR3. CDR3 region: CNAGLGTSYEQYF. The CDR3 nucleotides read TGCAATGCTGGCCTGGGGACAAGCTACGAGCAGTACTTC.

This clonotype has at least ten counts. CDR3 nucleotide sequence: TGCAGTGCTAGAACGGGGTGGGGCACAGATACGCAGTATTTT. It translates to CSARTGWGTDTQYF. This sequence joins TRBV20-1 and TRBJ2-3; a weak D match, TRBD2 (5 bases). The germline V gene encodes CDR1 DFQATT and CDR2 SNEGSKA (reference sequence). V shed 2 bases and J shed 1 base, with 10 bases lying between them. The CDR3 runs to 14 residues.

Regarding this clonotype: Because it lacks the conserved phenylalanine or tryptophan at the end, this CDR3 is likely a read error. The CDR3, as DNA: TGCAGTGCTAAGTCCCTTTCTGCGGGAACGTACAATGAGCAGTTCTAC. The encoded protein is CSAKSLSAGTYNEQFY. V usage is TRBV20-1 and J usage is TRBJ2-1; maybe TRBD2 (6 bases). V dropped 4 bases and J dropped 4 bases, with 20 bases sitting between them. Germline values: CDR1 DFQATT, CDR2 SNEGSKA (reference sequence). The CDR3 length is 16 residues.

Worth noting for this clonotype: Sequence at one end of the junction differs from germline and may be a read error. The chain has TRBV5-4 and TRBJ2-5; a weak D match, TRBD2 (5 bases). Germline V gene lookup returns CDR1 SGHNT and CDR2 YYREEE (reference sequence). The CDR3 sequence is 15 residues long. DNA for the CDR3: TGTGTCAGCAGCGGAGTGGGTCACGTTAAAGAGACCCAGTACTTC. This codes for CVSSGVGHVKETQYF.

Comment on this clonotype: Being one base from a much bigger clone, this may be a read error. The chain uses TRBV6-2 or TRBV6-3 and TRBJ1-4; D gene ambiguous. V gave up 5 bases and J gave up 7 bases, with 20 bases separating them. Germline values: CDR1 MNHEY, CDR2 SVGEGT. This CDR3 has 16 residues. The CDR3 region is CASSPGRESYGEKLFF. CDR3 in DNA: TGTGCCAGCAGTCCCGGTCGAGAGTCTTACGGTGAAAAACTGTTTTTT.

With respect to this clonotype: This likely comes from a read error, as the CDR3 has no conserved phenylalanine or tryptophan at its end. The chain joins TRBV29-1 to TRBJ1-2; 7 bases align to TRBD1. This CDR3 contains 10 residues. Germline lookup yields CDR1 SQVTM and CDR2 ANQGSEA. The CDR3 protein is CTVETGGYTL. The DNA for the CDR3 is TGCACCGTTGAGACAGGGGGCTACACCCTC.

This clonotype was counted ten times or more. V usage is TRBV20-1 and J usage is TRBJ2-7, with a tentative D call TRBD1 (6 bases). CDR3 length: 14 residues. Deletions cut 5 bases from V and 0 bases from J, with 14 bases between. The germline gives CDR1 DFQATT, CDR2 SNEGSKA (reference sequence). The CDR3 nucleotides read TGCAGTGCTGGGGGTGGACAGAACTCCTACGAGCAGTACTTC. Protein: CSAGGGQNSYEQYF.

A note on this clonotype: Mismatch with germline at one junction end may stem from a read error. The V call is TRBV6-5, the J call TRBJ2-1; D is ambiguous. This CDR3 has 16 amino acids. CDR1 MNHEY and CDR2 SVGAGI come from the germline V gene. The CDR3 is CASSLRTIEHGNGQFF. Written as DNA, the CDR3 is TGTGCCAGCAGCCTTAGGACGATAGAGCACGGCAATGGGCAGTTCTTC.

The chain couples TRBV11-2 to TRBJ2-7, with 7 bases fitting TRBD2. Unmatched junction bases numbered 11, after V lost 3 bases and J lost 6 bases. This CDR3 has 15 residues. Germline CDR1 SGHAT, CDR2 FQNNGV. DNA for the CDR3: TGTGCCAGCAGCTTGTCTAACGGGAGGTTACTCGAGCAGTACTTC. This codes for CASSLSNGRLLEQYF.

This chain links TRBV11-2 with TRBJ2-2; possible D gene TRBD2, 6 bases. V dropped 3 bases and J dropped 4 bases, with 12 bases sitting between them. Germline V gene sequence: CDR1 SGHAT, CDR2 FQNNGV. The CDR3 contains 15 residues. In nucleotides, the CDR3 is TGTGCCAGCAGCTTGGAGGGCAGGGTCACCGGGGAGCTGTTTTTT. Residues: CASSLEGRVTGELFF.

This clonotype was observed a handful of times. The chain carries TRBV11-1 and TRBJ1-2, with TRBD1 matching 7 bases. The CDR3 covers 12 residues. The V and J ends lost 7 bases and 8 bases, in that order; junction bases with no gene match: 7. CDR1 and CDR2 (germline): SGHAT, FQDESV (reference sequence). The DNA of the CDR3 is TGTGCCAGCACCGCCCAGGGGGTAGGCTACACCTTC. Protein: CASTAQGVGYTF.

This clonotype has more than one count but fewer than ten. One base away lies a much larger clone, so this may be a sequencing read error. The chain couples TRBV20-1 to TRBJ1-2, with 7 nucleotides matching TRBD1. Looked up from germline, CDR1 is DFQATT and CDR2 is SNEGSKA (reference sequence). The CDR3 is made up of 12 amino acids. The junction had 9 bases not matched to a gene; V was cut back by 7 bases and J by 7 bases. Here the CDR3 reads CSVSQGEVGYTF. The CDR3, as DNA: TGCAGTGTCAGCCAGGGGGAGGTTGGCTACACCTTC.